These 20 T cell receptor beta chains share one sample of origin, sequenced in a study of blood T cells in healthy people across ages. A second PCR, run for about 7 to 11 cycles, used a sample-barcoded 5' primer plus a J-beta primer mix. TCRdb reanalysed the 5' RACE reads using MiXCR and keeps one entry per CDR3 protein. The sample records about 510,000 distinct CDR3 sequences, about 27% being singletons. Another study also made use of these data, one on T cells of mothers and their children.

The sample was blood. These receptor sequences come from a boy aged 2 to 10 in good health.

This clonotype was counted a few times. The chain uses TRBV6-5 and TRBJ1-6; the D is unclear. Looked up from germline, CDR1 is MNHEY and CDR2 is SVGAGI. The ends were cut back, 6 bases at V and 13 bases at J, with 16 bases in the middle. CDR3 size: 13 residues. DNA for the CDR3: TGTGCCAGCAGCGAAGCGATGGCCAACCCCCTCCACTTT. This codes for CASSEAMANPLHF.

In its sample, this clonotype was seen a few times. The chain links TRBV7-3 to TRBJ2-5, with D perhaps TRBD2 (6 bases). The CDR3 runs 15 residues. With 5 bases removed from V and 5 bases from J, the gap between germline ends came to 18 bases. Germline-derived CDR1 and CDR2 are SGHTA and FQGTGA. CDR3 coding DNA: TGTGCCAGCAGCCATAGCGGAGGGAAAGGGGAGACCCAGTACTTC. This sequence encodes CASSHSGGKGETQYF.

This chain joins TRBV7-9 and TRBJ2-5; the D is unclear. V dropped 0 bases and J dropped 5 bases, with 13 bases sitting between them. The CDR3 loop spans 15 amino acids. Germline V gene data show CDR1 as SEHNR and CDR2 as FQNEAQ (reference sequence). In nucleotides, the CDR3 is TGTGCCAGCAGCTTAGCGTACGGTGTGGGGGAGACCCAGTACTTC. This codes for CASSLAYGVGETQYF.

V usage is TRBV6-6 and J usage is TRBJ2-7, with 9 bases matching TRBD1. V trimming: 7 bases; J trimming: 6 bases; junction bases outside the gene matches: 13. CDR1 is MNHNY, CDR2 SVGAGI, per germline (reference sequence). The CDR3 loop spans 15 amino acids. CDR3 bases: TGTGCCAGCAATCAACTCGGGGACAGGGCGTTCGAGCAGTACTTC. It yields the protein CASNQLGDRAFEQYF.

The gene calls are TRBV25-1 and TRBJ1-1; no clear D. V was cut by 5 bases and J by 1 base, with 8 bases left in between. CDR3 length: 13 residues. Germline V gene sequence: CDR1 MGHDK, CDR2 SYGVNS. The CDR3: CASSRLANTEAFF. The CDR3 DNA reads TGTGCCAGCAGTCGGCTGGCGAACACTGAAGCTTTCTTT.

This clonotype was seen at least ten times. Here the CDR3 reads CSARGGEKLFF. The DNA of the CDR3 is TGCAGTGCTAGGGGAGGGGAAAAACTGTTTTTT. The V call is TRBV20-1, the J call TRBJ1-4; D not resolved. V dropped 3 bases and J dropped 8 bases, with 7 bases sitting between them. Germline CDR1 DFQATT, CDR2 SNEGSKA (reference sequence). The CDR3 sequence is 11 residues long.

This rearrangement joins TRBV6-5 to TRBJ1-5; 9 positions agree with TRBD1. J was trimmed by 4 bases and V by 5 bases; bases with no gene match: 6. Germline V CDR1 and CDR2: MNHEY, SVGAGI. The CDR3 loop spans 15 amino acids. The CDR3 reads CASSPGQGRNQPQHF. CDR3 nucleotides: TGTGCCAGCAGTCCCGGACAGGGGAGGAATCAGCCCCAGCATTTT.

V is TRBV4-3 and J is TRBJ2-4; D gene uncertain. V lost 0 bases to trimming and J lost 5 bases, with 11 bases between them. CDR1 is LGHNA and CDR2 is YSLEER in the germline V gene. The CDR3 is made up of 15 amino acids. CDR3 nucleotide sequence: TGCGCCAGCAGCCAAGAACGTTGGGCAGAAAACATTCAGTACTTC. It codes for CASSQERWAENIQYF.

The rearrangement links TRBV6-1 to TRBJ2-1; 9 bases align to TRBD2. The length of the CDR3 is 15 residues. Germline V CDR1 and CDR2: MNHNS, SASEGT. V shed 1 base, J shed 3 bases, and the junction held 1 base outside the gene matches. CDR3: CASSEGLAVYNEQFF. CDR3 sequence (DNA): TGTGCCAGCAGTGAAGGACTAGCGGTCTACAATGAGCAGTTCTTC.

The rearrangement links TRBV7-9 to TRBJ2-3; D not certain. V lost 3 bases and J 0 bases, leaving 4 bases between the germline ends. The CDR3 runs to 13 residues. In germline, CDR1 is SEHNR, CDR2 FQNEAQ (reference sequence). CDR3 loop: CASSFPSTDTQYF. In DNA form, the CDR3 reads TGTGCCAGCAGCTTTCCCAGCACAGATACGCAGTATTTT.

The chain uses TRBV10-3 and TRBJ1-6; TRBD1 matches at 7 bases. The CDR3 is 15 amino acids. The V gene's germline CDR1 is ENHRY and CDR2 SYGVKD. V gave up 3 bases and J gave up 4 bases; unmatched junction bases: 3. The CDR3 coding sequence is TGTGCCATCAGTGATTCGGGACAGTATAATTCACCCCTCCACTTT. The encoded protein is CAISDSGQYNSPLHF.

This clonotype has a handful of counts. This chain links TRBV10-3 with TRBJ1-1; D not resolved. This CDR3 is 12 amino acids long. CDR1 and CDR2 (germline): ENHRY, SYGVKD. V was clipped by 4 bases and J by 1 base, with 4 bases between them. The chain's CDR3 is CAISGQNTEAFF. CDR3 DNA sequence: TGTGCCATCAGTGGACAGAACACTGAAGCTTTCTTT.

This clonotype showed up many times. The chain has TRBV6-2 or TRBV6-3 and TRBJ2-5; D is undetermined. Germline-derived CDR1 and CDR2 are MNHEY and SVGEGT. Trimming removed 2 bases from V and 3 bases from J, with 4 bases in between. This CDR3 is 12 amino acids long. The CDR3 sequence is CASSYGEETQYF. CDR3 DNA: TGTGCCAGCAGTTACGGGGAAGAGACCCAGTACTTC.

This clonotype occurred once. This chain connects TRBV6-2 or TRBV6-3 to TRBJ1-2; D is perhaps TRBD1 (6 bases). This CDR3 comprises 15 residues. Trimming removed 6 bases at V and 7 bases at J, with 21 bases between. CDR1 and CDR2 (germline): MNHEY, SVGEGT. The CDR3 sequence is CASSPVPGARIGYTF. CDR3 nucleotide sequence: TGTGCCAGCAGCCCAGTGCCGGGGGCGCGAATTGGCTACACCTTC.

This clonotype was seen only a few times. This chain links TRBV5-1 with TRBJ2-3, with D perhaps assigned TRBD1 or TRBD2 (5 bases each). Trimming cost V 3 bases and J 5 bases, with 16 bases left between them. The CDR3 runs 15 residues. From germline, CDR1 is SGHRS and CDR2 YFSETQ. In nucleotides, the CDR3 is TGCGCCAGCAGCTCGGACGGGACCCAAGGAGATACGCAGTATTTT. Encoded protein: CASSSDGTQGDTQYF.

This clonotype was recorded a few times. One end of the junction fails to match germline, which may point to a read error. CDR3 DNA: TGCGCCAGCAGTTACGTCCTCAATTCTAATGAAAAACTGTTTTTT. It yields the protein CASSYVLNSNEKLFF. The rearrangement links TRBV6-2 or TRBV6-3 to TRBJ1-4; D gene unclear. CDR1 and CDR2 (germline): MNHEY, SVGEGT. CDR3 size: 15 residues.

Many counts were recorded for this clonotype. The CDR3 loop is CASSLRGGRAPYEQYF. CDR3 nucleotide sequence: TGTGCCAGCAGCTTACGAGGCGGGAGGGCCCCCTACGAGCAGTACTTC. The chain uses TRBV7-2 and TRBJ2-7; 9 bases are shared with TRBD2. Germline lookup yields CDR1 SGHTA and CDR2 FQGNSA. The CDR3 contains 16 residues. V lost 2 bases, J lost 2 bases, and 7 bases stayed unmatched.

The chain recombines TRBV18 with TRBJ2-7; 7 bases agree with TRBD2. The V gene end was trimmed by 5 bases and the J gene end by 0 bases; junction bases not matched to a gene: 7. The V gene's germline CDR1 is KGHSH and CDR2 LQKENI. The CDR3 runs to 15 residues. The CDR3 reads CASSETSSASYEQYF. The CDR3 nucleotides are TGTGCCAGCTCAGAGACTAGCTCAGCCTCCTACGAGCAGTACTTC.

The CDR3 DNA reads as TGTGCCAGCAGCGTAGGGGACAGGGCGGTCACCGGGGAGCTGTTTTTT. Its protein product is CASSVGDRAVTGELFF. The rearrangement links TRBV9 to TRBJ2-2; TRBD1 matches at 9 bases. J gave up 4 bases and V 0 bases, and 4 bases lay outside the gene matches. This CDR3 is built from 16 residues. Germline CDR1 reads SGDLS; CDR2 reads YYNGEE.

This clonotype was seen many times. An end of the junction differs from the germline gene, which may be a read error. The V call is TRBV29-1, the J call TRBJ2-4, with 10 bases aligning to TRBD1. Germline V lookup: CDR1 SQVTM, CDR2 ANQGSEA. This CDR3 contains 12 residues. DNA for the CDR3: TGCAGCGTTGAAGATGGGGGACAGGGGTATGTCTTC. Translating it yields CSVEDGGQGYVF.